This TCR beta chain was captured in a study of T cell responses to AZD1222 COVID-19 vaccine (dated by TCRdb to the early 2020s). About the study as a whole: TCR sequencing was performed for roughly 250 trial participants, of whom 200 to 210 were given two doses of AZD1222 and around 25 were given two doses of MenACWY control vaccine. Trial participants were enrolled into age subgroups of 18-55, 56-69 and 70-plus years, which contained roughly 140, 27 and 60 TCR-sequenced participants, respectively. Overall study outcomes, separate from this receptor: Most participants were white British and females outnumbered males, and the authors suggested that clonal diversity may have been underestimated. Conclusions about previously exposed vaccinees are limited because only six or seven AZD1222 recipients were SARS-CoV-2 seropositive at baseline. Vaccine-associated CD4 TCRs spanned the whole spike protein, with dominant responses in regions 160-218 and 743-854. Because no day 14 peak-response samples were available, repertoires were characterized only after the peak T cell response. In the small 56-69-year group, the increase in depth fell short of significance, most likely because of low power. Nearly half of unique spike-specific TCRs reportedly recognized epitopes outside regions mutated in the B.1.351 and B.1.1.7 variants. Spike-specific TCR breadth and depth rose significantly after two AZD1222 doses compared with day 0 and with MenACWY recipients.

For this clone: Its antigen remains unidentified. The input lacks base qualities; no much larger clone sits a single base away.

V is shortened by 5 bases, J by 0 bases, and the region joining them spans 14 bases. As encoded in the germline V gene (reference sequence), CDR1 is MNHEY while CDR2 is SMNVEV. The CDR3, cysteine through phenylalanine, is 17 amino acids long. CDR3 DNA is the only sequence kept; it has 51 bases, read in frame from the first base. According to the study, the label for this sample's time point signals: baseline before first vaccination. The meaning of the sample's treatment or condition label: meningococcal conjugate vaccine given as trial control. The vaccinee samples were drawn from two UK trials, COV001 and COV002, one of which was a single-blind randomized controlled phase 2/3 trial testing AZD1222 (ChAdOx1 nCoV-19) in healthy adults. For TCRbeta chain sequencing, PBMC samples from trial participants were taken at day 0 and at day 28 after the second dose. The CDR3 regions of human TCRbeta chains were analyzed by immunosequencing. The original methods were these. TCRs in the repertoires were matched against a reference library of SARS-CoV-2-specific TCRs that had been generated with the MIRA antigen-specificity platform. Breadth was defined as the fraction of unique TCRs that were SARS-CoV-2-associated, and depth was defined as the fraction of total T cells that were SARS-CoV-2-associated. Using the MIRA data, each spike-specific TCR was mapped to the spike region that the TCR reacts to and placed in a CD4 or CD8 class. Log10-transformed breadth and depth values were compared by one-way ANOVA with Sidak's multiple comparisons tests. Imported from immuneACCESS, the table was reduced by TCRdb to in-frame sequences with V and J called. These copies leave out some clones; in studies compared against another copy, an unresolved V gene accounts for under half, and the cause of the remainder is not known. That table supplies the V and J calls and clone size; D and trimming were determined from the DNA. In all, the sample holds some 200,000 clones, and roughly 91% of those were seen once. The top ten clonotypes cover 0.9% to 1.1% of the sample.

The receptor was isolated from an adult in good health. Recombination linked TRBV27 to TRBJ2-6, and possibly TRBD1, on 5 matching bases. The sequenced sample was peripheral blood, obtained on day 0 of MenACWY control vaccination. CDR3 sequence: CASSKGHLSSGANVLTF. The nucleotides are TGTGCCAGCAGTAAAGGACACCTGAGCTCTGGGGCCAACGTCCTGACTTTC.